Only a few counts were recorded for the clone carrying this T cell receptor (beta chain). The data belong to a study of blood T cell repertoires in COVID-19. Method: immunoSEQ multiplex PCR; TCRdb's copy keeps in-frame clones and lacks some. The sample includes around 100,000 clones, about 90% of them seen just once. CDR1 and CDR2 from the germline V gene are LNHNV and YYDKDF (reference sequence). The V end lost 1 base, the J end lost 2 bases, and 12 bases lay between the germline ends. The CDR3 has 15 residues. Sequenced material: peripheral blood. The gene calls are TRBV15 and TRBJ2-7, with D possibly TRBD2 on 6 matching bases. The TCR sequence derives from a human donor in a cohort sampled during active COVID-19. The CDR3 here is CATSRGGNNPYEQYF. Here the CDR3 DNA reads TGTGCCACCAGCAGAGGCGGGAACAACCCCTACGAGCAGTACTTC.